The 5 T cell receptor beta chains given below trace back to one sample, sequenced in a study of T cells in tumors after PD-1 blockade (dated by TCRdb to between 2018 and 2021). The method was the immunoSEQ multiplex PCR assay. The source is immuneACCESS, and TCRdb retained only in-frame sequences with V and J called. Part of the clones is not carried over; for the studies checked, unresolved V genes explain less than half of this, and the remainder is unexplained. Present in this sample are 45,000 to 60,000 clones, around 85% of which were seen just once. Jointly, the top ten make up 8.7% of the sample. This specimen consisted of PBMCs, obtained before anti-PD-1 therapy. The receptors come from a human donor with advanced basal cell or squamous cell carcinoma (not recorded which).

V gene TRBV6-5 combines with J gene TRBJ2-7; 7 nucleotides align to TRBD1. CDR1 and CDR2 from the germline V gene are MNHEY and SVGAGI. J lost 1 base, V lost 5 bases, and 2 bases had no gene match. CDR3 size: 13 residues. CDR3 DNA sequence: TGTGCCAGCAGTACGGGACAGTCCTACGAGCAGTACTTC. This translates into CASSTGQSYEQYF.

In its sample, this clone was seen a few times. CDR3 DNA: TGTGCCAGCAGCCTAACTTCGAACACCGGGGAGCTGTTTTTT. Amino acids: CASSLTSNTGELFF. V gene TRBV7-9 combines with J gene TRBJ2-2, with D uncertain. V was cut by 5 bases and J by 0 bases, with 7 bases left in between. Per germline, CDR1 SEHNR and CDR2 FQNEAQ (reference sequence). This CDR3 contains 14 residues.

CDR3 bases: TGTGCCAGCAGTGCGGGAGAGGTGAGCAATCAGCCCCAGCATTTT. It translates to CASSAGEVSNQPQHF. The chain couples TRBV2 to TRBJ1-5; D is unresolved. CDR3 length: 15 amino acids. CDR1 is SNHLY, CDR2 FYNNEI, per germline. Trimming removed 4 bases at V and 1 base at J, with 11 bases between.

V usage is TRBV28 and J usage is TRBJ2-1, with 9 bases lining up with TRBD2. This CDR3 is built from 17 residues. J was trimmed by 1 base and V by 7 bases; bases with no gene match: 11. Germline V gene data show CDR1 as MDHEN and CDR2 as SYDVKM. The CDR3 DNA reads TGTGCCAGCATCTCACGCAAGACTAGCGGATCCTACAATGAGCAGTTCTTC. The encoded protein is CASISRKTSGSYNEQFF.

V usage is TRBV5-1 and J usage is TRBJ2-3; D remains unclear. V lost 5 bases, J lost 0 bases, and 7 bases lay in between. Germline V gives CDR1 SGHRS, CDR2 YFSETQ. The CDR3 covers 13 residues. Written as DNA, the CDR3 is TGCGCCAGCAGGGCGACTAGCACAGATACGCAGTATTTT. This codes for CASRATSTDTQYF.